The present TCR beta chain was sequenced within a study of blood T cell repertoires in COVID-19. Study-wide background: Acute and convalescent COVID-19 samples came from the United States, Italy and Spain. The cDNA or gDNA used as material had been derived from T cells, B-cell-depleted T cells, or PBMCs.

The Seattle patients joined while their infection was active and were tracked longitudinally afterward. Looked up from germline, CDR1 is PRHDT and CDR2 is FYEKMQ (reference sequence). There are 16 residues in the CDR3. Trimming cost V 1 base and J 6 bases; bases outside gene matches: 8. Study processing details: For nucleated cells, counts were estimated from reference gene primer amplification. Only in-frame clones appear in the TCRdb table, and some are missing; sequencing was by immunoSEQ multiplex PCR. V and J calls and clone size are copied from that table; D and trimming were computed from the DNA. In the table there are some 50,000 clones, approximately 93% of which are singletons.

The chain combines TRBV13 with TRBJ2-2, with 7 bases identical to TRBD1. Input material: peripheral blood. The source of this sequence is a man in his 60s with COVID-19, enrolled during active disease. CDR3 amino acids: CASSLDSSDRAGELFF. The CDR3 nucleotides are TGTGCCAGCAGCTTAGATTCCTCTGACAGGGCCGGGGAGCTGTTTTTT.